The clone carrying this TCR beta chain was counted a few times. Its cognate antigen is unknown. The CDR3 has 16 residues. The data are from a study of T-cell reconstitution after alpha-beta-depleted transplantation in children. Study observations and caveats: After one year, T-cell counts and TCRbeta diversity mostly came from new T cells. Reportedly, only several hundred clones from non-depleted graft cells drove alpha-beta T-cell counts at about two months.

Using unique molecular identifiers, the investigators prepared the TCRbeta library. In TCRdb, the PCR reads were re-called with MiXCR into one record per CDR3 protein. The sample has about a million distinct CDR3 sequences, about 29% seen once. The receptor was derived from a boy under two years old who had a stem cell transplant for SCID, so the T cells may come from the graft donor. Sequencing used PBMCs, mostly from graft donor cells, obtained 360 days after TCRalphabeta/CD19-depleted stem cell transplant. The chain carries TRBV21-1 and TRBJ1-2; the table's D call, TRBD1, was not checked against the DNA. TRBV21-1 is classified as a pseudogene. CDR3 DNA: TGTGCCAGCAGCAAAACCCCGGGACAGGGACACTATGGCTACACCTTC. Amino acid sequence: CASSKTPGQGHYGYTF.